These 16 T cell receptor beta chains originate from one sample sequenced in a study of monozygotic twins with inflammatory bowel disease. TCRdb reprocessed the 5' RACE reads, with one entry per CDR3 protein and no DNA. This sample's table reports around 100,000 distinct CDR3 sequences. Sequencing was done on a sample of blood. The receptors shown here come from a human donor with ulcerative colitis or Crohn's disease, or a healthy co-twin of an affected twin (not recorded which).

CDR3 sequence reads: CASSDNPTGVVETQYF. The V and J genes are TRBV25-1 and TRBJ2-5; the TRBD1 assignment by TCRdb is unverifiable without DNA. There are 16 residues in the CDR3. Germline V gene sequence: CDR1 MGHDK, CDR2 SYGVNS.

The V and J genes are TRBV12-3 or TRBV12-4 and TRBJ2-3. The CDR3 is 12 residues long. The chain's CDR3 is CASSLLLDTQYF.

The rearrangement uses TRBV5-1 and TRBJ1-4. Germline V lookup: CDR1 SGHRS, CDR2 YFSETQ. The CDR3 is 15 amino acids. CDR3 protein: CASSLAGKNREKLFF.

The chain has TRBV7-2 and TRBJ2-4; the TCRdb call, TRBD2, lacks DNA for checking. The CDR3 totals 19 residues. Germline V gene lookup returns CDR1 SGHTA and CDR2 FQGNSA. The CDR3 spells CASSLAVLAGGMGKNIQYF.

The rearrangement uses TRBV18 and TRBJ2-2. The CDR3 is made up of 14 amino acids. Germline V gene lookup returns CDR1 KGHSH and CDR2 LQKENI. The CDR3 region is CASSRKSTTGELFF.

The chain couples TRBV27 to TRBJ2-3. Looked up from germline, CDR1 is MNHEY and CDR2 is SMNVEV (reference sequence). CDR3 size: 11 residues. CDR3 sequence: CASRSQLTQYF.

The CDR3 is CASSYSAVRQFF. The V and J genes are TRBV6-2 or TRBV6-3 and TRBJ2-1. The CDR3 contains 12 residues. Per the germline V gene, CDR1 is MNHEY and CDR2 is SVGEGT.

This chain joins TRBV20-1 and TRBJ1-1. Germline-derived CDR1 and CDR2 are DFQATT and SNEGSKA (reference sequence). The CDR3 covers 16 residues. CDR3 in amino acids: CSASPAGKKVRTEAFF.

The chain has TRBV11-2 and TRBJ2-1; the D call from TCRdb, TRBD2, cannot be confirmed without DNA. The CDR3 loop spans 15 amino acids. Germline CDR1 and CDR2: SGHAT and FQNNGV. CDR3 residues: CASSQRGEGYNEQFF.

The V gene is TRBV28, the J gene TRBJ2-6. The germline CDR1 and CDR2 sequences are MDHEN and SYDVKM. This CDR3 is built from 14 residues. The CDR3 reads CASTRRTGANVLTF.

The CDR3 loop reads CATSRDPITNSPLHF. The rearrangement uses TRBV15 and TRBJ1-6. Germline CDR1 and CDR2: LNHNV and YYDKDF (reference sequence). CDR3 length: 15 residues. Full variable domain (remainder filled in from reference TRBV15 and TRBJ1-6): DAMVIQNPRYQVTQFGKPVTLSCSQTLNHNVMYWYQQKSSQAPKLLFHYYDKDFNNEADTPDNFQSRRPNTSFCFLDIRSPGLGDTAMYLCATSRDPITNSPLHFGNGTRLTVT.

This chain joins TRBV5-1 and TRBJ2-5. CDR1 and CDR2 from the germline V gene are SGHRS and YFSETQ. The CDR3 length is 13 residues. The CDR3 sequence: CASSFQWQETQYF. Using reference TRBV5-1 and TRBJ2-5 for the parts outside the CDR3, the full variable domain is KAGVTQTPRYLIKTRGQQVTLSCSPISGHRSVSWYQQTPGQGLQFLFEYFSETQRNKGNFPGRFSGRQFSNSRSEMNVSTLELGDSALYLCASSFQWQETQYFGPGTRLLVL.

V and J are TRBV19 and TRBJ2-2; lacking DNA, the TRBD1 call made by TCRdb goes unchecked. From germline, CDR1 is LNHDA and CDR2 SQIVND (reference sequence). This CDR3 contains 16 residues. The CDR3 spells CASSVGGAVGTGELFF.

CDR3 loop: CASSLSPSGKFEQFF. The chain carries TRBV11-3 and TRBJ2-1; TCRdb's D call of TRBD2 is untestable without DNA. CDR3 size: 15 residues. CDR1 is SGHNT, CDR2 YENEEA, per germline.

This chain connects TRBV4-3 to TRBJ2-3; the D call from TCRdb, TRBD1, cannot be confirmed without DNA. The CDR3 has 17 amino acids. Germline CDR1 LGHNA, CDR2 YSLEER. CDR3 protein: CASSQAPQGSSTDTQYF.

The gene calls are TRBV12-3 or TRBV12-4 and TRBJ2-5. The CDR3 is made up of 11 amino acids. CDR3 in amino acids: CQSEVRETQYF.